The next 25 T cell receptor beta chains were all read from a single sample in a study of blood T cell repertoires in COVID-19. Some clones are missing from TCRdb's copy, which holds only in-frame ones; the method was immunoSEQ multiplex PCR. The sample lists about 150,000 clones; about 83% were seen once. The sample taken for sequencing was peripheral blood. The receptor set was obtained from a woman between 65 and 79 years old who had recovered from COVID-19.

Concerning this clone itself: A much more abundant neighbour one base away suggests this may be a read error. V gene TRBV7-9 combines with J gene TRBJ1-1; TRBD1 is a possible D gene (6 bases). The CDR3 is 13 residues long. From germline, CDR1 is SEHNR and CDR2 FQNEAQ (reference sequence). Trimming stripped 1 base from V and 3 bases from J, with 6 bases between. DNA of the CDR3: TGTGCCAGCAGCTTAGGGACAGACACTGAAGCTTTCTTT. It is translated as CASSLGTDTEAFF.

This clone was recorded once. This chain links TRBV5-1 with TRBJ1-2; TRBD1 matches 8 bases. This CDR3 has 14 residues. Germline values: CDR1 SGHRS, CDR2 YFSETQ. V lost 4 bases, J lost 7 bases, and 9 bases stayed unmatched. DNA for the CDR3: TGCGCCAGCAGCCCCGACAGGGGCTCGGGTGGCTACACCTTC. Amino acid sequence: CASSPDRGSGGYTF.

The chain has TRBV18 and TRBJ2-3; D call uncertain. This CDR3 contains 13 residues. V was cut by 3 bases and J by 0 bases, with 4 bases left in between. Per the germline V gene, CDR1 is KGHSH and CDR2 is LQKENI. The CDR3 protein is CASSPHSTDTQYF. The DNA for the CDR3 is TGTGCCAGCTCACCCCATAGCACAGATACGCAGTATTTT.

The chain is built from TRBV7-3 and TRBJ2-1; D may be TRBD1 (6 bases). V dropped 1 base and J dropped 10 bases, with 17 bases sitting between them. The CDR3 covers 15 residues. Germline V lookup: CDR1 SGHTA, CDR2 FQGTGA. This CDR3 is CASSLNPGQSGEQFF. Written as DNA, the CDR3 is TGTGCCAGCAGCTTAAACCCCGGACAGTCCGGGGAGCAGTTCTTC.

The chain combines TRBV7-2 with TRBJ2-3; TRBD2 matches at 9 bases. This CDR3 region has 19 residues. Germline CDR1 and CDR2: SGHTA and FQGNSA. Unmatched junction bases numbered 17, after V lost 5 bases and J lost 2 bases. The CDR3 region has the DNA TGTGCCAGCAGCCCTAGACTGGGCGGGAGGGCCATGGTCACAGATACGCAGTATTTT. This codes for CASSPRLGGRAMVTDTQYF.

The chain is built from TRBV10-1 and TRBJ2-2, with D perhaps TRBD2 (7 bases). V lost 8 bases to trimming and J lost 6 bases, with 16 bases between them. The germline V gene encodes CDR1 WNHNN and CDR2 SYGVQD (reference sequence). The CDR3 loop spans 14 amino acids. The CDR3, as DNA: TGCGCCAGCTCGGCGGGGGCCGGGGCCGGGGAGCTGTTTTTT. Protein: CASSAGAGAGELFF.

The V call is TRBV2, the J call TRBJ1-5, with 8 bases lining up with TRBD1. With 10 bases clipped from V and 2 bases from J, the junction kept 13 bases outside the gene matches. This CDR3 region has 16 residues. Germline V lookup: CDR1 SNHLY, CDR2 FYNNEI. The CDR3 reads CATTPSGGGGNQPQHF. The CDR3 DNA is TGTGCCACCACCCCTTCAGGGGGCGGTGGCAATCAGCCCCAGCATTTT. Combining the CDR3 with reference TRBV2 and TRBJ1-5 gives the whole variable domain EPEVTQTPSHQVTQMGQEVILRCVPISNHLYFYWYRQILGQKVEFLVSFYNNEISEKSEIFDDQFSVERPDGSNFTLKIRSTKLEDSAMYFCATTPSGGGGNQPQHFGDGTRLSIL.

There are a few counts of this clone. The CDR3: CASSPLGQGYGYTF. The CDR3 DNA follows: TGTGCCAGCTCACCCCTTGGACAGGGCTATGGCTACACCTTC. The J gene is TRBJ1-2, the V gene TRBV18; 8 positions match TRBD1. Germline CDR1 and CDR2: KGHSH and LQKENI. V trimming: 3 bases; J trimming: 4 bases; junction bases outside the gene matches: 4. The CDR3 spans 14 residues.

The chain uses TRBV20-1 and TRBJ1-2; 9 nucleotides agree with TRBD1. In germline, CDR1 is DFQATT, CDR2 SNEGSKA (reference sequence). V gave up 3 bases and J gave up 9 bases; unmatched junction bases: 2. The CDR3 is 11 residues long. DNA for the CDR3: TGCAGTGCTAGGACAGGGGGGAGCTACACCTTC. It translates to CSARTGGSYTF.

This chain uses TRBV7-2 with TRBJ1-3, with unresolved D. This CDR3 contains 15 residues. With 5 bases removed from V and 3 bases from J, the gap between germline ends came to 14 bases. Germline V gives CDR1 SGHTA, CDR2 FQGNSA. Here the CDR3 reads CASSPGENGGNTIYF. In nucleotides, the CDR3 is TGTGCCAGCAGCCCCGGGGAGAACGGTGGAAACACCATATATTTT.

This chain joins TRBV7-9 and TRBJ1-2; perhaps TRBD1 as D (6 bases). Trimming removed 5 bases at V and 4 bases at J, with 11 bases between. CDR3 length equals 13 residues. Germline V gives CDR1 SEHNR, CDR2 FQNEAQ (reference sequence). The CDR3 nucleotides read TGTGCCAGCAGCCCCGGGGGGCCCTATGGCTACACCTTC. Its translation is CASSPGGPYGYTF. Complete variable domain (other parts from reference TRBV7-9 and TRBJ1-2): DTGVSQNPRHKITKRGQNVTFRCDPISEHNRLYWYRQTLGQGPEFLTYFQNEAQLEKSRLLSDRFSAERPKGSFSTLEIQRTEQGDSAMYLCASSPGGPYGYTFGSGTRLTVV.

To note about this clone: The sample carries other DNA sequences with the same CDR3. The gene calls are TRBV7-9 and TRBJ1-3; D is undetermined. The CDR3 extends over 14 amino acids. CDR1 is SEHNR and CDR2 is FQNEAQ in the germline V gene (reference sequence). Trimming took off 1 base at V and 4 bases at J, with 8 bases between the two ends. The CDR3 coding sequence is TGTGCCAGCAGCTTAGGGCCCGGGGGAAACACCATATATTTT. It translates to CASSLGPGGNTIYF.

This clone was detected only once. The chain employs TRBV6-5 and TRBJ1-2; perhaps TRBD1 as D (6 bases). The germline gives CDR1 MNHEY, CDR2 SVGAGI. V was trimmed by 6 bases and J by 8 bases, leaving 16 bases between them. This CDR3 is 13 amino acids long. The CDR3 nucleotides read TGTGCCAGCAGCGGCGGGGGGGCTTGGGGCTACACCTTC. Residues: CASSGGGAWGYTF.

The rearrangement links TRBV5-1 to TRBJ2-7; 7 bases map to TRBD2. Germline V CDR1 and CDR2: SGHRS, YFSETQ. The CDR3 spans 13 residues. J gave up 7 bases and V 4 bases, and 8 bases lay outside the gene matches. CDR3 in amino acids: CASSPRPRGEQYF. CDR3 sequence (DNA): TGCGCCAGCAGCCCCCGGCCGCGGGGGGAGCAGTACTTC.

This rearrangement joins TRBV27 to TRBJ1-2; 7 bases fit TRBD1. Germline V gene sequence: CDR1 MNHEY, CDR2 SMNVEV (reference sequence). V shed 6 bases, J shed 4 bases, and the junction held 14 bases outside the gene matches. This CDR3 is 16 amino acids long. CDR3 sequence (DNA): TGTGCCAGCAGCCGGTACCCCGTCCGACAGGGCTATGGCTACACCTTC. Translated, it gives CASSRYPVRQGYGYTF.

V gene TRBV27 combines with J gene TRBJ2-2; TRBD2 is a possible D gene (6 bases). CDR3 length: 14 residues. The V gene's germline CDR1 is MNHEY and CDR2 SMNVEV (reference sequence). V was clipped by 5 bases and J by 7 bases, with 14 bases between them. CDR3 residues: CASSGYPGVGELFF. The CDR3 nucleotides read TGTGCCAGCAGTGGGTACCCGGGGGTCGGGGAGCTGTTTTTT.

The chain links TRBV28 to TRBJ1-2; D might be TRBD1 (6 bases). Germline lookup yields CDR1 MDHEN and CDR2 SYDVKM. V lost 6 bases, J lost 4 bases, and 12 bases lay in between. The CDR3 length is 13 residues. The chain's CDR3 is CASRPTGSYGYTF. The CDR3 region has the DNA TGTGCCAGCAGGCCCACAGGGTCCTATGGCTACACCTTC.

This clone was counted between two and nine times. The rearrangement links TRBV2 to TRBJ2-1, with a tentative D call TRBD2 (6 bases). Germline V gene data show CDR1 as SNHLY and CDR2 as FYNNEI. The CDR3 contains 13 residues. Trimming pared 4 bases from V and 10 bases from J, leaving 14 bases between. Written as DNA, the CDR3 is TGTGCCAGCAGTGGGACTATGCTAGGCGAGCAGTTCTTC. It yields the protein CASSGTMLGEQFF.

This clone appeared a few times. This sequence joins TRBV7-6 and TRBJ2-1; weak D call: TRBD2 (6 bases). V was cut by 2 bases and J by 5 bases, with 16 bases left in between. Germline CDR1 reads SGHVS; CDR2 reads FNYEAQ. The CDR3 is 16 residues long. The CDR3 loop reads CASSLRLEGENNEQFF. CDR3 nucleotides: TGTGCCAGCAGCTTAAGGTTGGAGGGAGAGAACAATGAGCAGTTCTTC. Based on the CDR3 plus reference TRBV7-6 and TRBJ2-1, the full variable domain is GAGVSQSPRYKVTKRGQDVALRCDPISGHVSLYWYRQALGQGPEFLTYFNYEAQQDKSGLPNDRFSAERPEGSISTLTIQRTEQRDSAMYRCASSLRLEGENNEQFFGPGTRLTVL.

The V call is TRBV6-2 or TRBV6-3, the J call TRBJ2-7; 7 bases are a match to TRBD2. CDR1 is MNHEY and CDR2 is SVGEGT in the germline V gene. The CDR3 runs 14 residues. V shed 6 bases and J 7 bases; nucleotides not matched to a gene: 12. The CDR3 loop is CASSPSVRGGEQYF. The CDR3 nucleotides read TGTGCCAGCAGCCCCTCCGTGCGGGGAGGGGAGCAGTACTTC.

This clone was detected only once. The V and J genes are TRBV7-2 and TRBJ2-1; TRBD2 might be the D (5 bases). Trimming stripped 2 bases from V and 3 bases from J, with 8 bases between. The CDR3 extends over 14 amino acids. Germline lookup yields CDR1 SGHTA and CDR2 FQGNSA. In DNA form, the CDR3 reads TGTGCCAGCAGCTTAATAGCGAGCTACAATGAGCAGTTCTTC. Its translation is CASSLIASYNEQFF. Based on the CDR3 plus reference TRBV7-2 and TRBJ2-1, the full variable domain is GAGVSQSPSNKVTEKGKDVELRCDPISGHTALYWYRQSLGQGLEFLIYFQGNSAPDKSGLPSDRFSAERTGGSVSTLTIQRTQQEDSAVYLCASSLIASYNEQFFGPGTRLTVL.

The chain recombines TRBV27 with TRBJ2-7; TRBD2 aligns across 10 bases. This CDR3 has 14 amino acids. V was clipped by 5 bases and J by 6 bases; unmatched bases: 7. Germline CDR1 MNHEY, CDR2 SMNVEV (reference sequence). This chain's CDR3 is CASSTGTSDLEQYF. Here the CDR3 DNA reads TGTGCCAGCAGTACCGGGACTAGCGATCTCGAGCAGTACTTC.

The chain combines TRBV7-9 with TRBJ1-2; D possibly corresponds to TRBD1 (5 bases). There are 15 residues in the CDR3. Trimming left V 5 bases short and J 5 bases short, with 18 bases between. CDR1 is SEHNR, CDR2 FQNEAQ, per germline (reference sequence). This chain's CDR3 is CASSPSTAVPYGYTF. The CDR3 nucleotides read TGTGCCAGCAGCCCCTCGACAGCAGTCCCTTATGGCTACACCTTC.

The chain links TRBV27 to TRBJ2-3; 10 nucleotides align to TRBD2. The CDR3 contains 15 residues. V lost 8 bases to trimming and J lost 4 bases; unmatched junction nucleotides: 9. Germline V gene sequence: CDR1 MNHEY, CDR2 SMNVEV (reference sequence). The CDR3 DNA is TGTGCCAGCGGGGCAAGCGGGAGGGGGGCAGATACGCAGTATTTT. This encodes CASGASGRGADTQYF.

V and J are TRBV19 and TRBJ2-1; 7 bases agree with TRBD2. The germline V gene has CDR1 LNHDA and CDR2 SQIVND (reference sequence). This CDR3 contains 16 residues. Unmatched junction bases numbered 8, after V lost 6 bases and J lost 0 bases. The CDR3 region has the DNA TGTGCCAGTAGCCCTAGCGGCCGGAGCTCCTACAATGAGCAGTTCTTC. Residues: CASSPSGRSSYNEQFF.